This TCR beta chain was recovered during a study of beta chain features in type 1 diabetes. Reverse transcription of all isolated RNA meant that expressed TCRB transcripts were sequenced. Libraries were prepared by immunoSEQ multiplex PCR; TCRdb keeps only in-frame clonotypes and omits some of them. This table holds fewer than 350,000 clones, roughly a fifth found once. The germline CDR1 and CDR2 sequences are DFQATT and SNEGSKA (reference sequence). This CDR3 is 11 amino acids long. The V end lost 4 bases, the J end lost 6 bases, and 9 bases lay between the germline ends. The material sequenced was naive CD4+ T cells from blood. The chain joins TRBV20-1 to TRBJ1-1; D gene unclear. The receptor was derived from a woman aged 18-29 years in good health. The CDR3 nucleotides are TGCAGTGCTATCGGGGTGCCTGAAGCTTTCTTT. Protein: CSAIGVPEAFF.